The present entry profiles one T cell receptor beta chain with its context. Its antigen is undetermined. This sample is drawn from a study of T cell responses to AZD1222 COVID-19 vaccine. Study-wide results and caveats: Nearly half of spike-specific TCRs reportedly target variant regions that are unmutated in the B.1.351 and B.1.1.7 variants. Females outnumbered males among donors, who were mostly white British; clonal diversity was possibly underestimated.

Assay used: immunoSEQ multiplex PCR; TCRdb lists only in-frame clones, some missing. The sample yields approximately 120,000 clones, around 92% seen once. This CDR3 has 14 residues. Deletions cut 3 bases from V and 2 bases from J, with 11 bases between. Germline values: CDR1 WNHNN, CDR2 SYGVQD (reference sequence). The origin of this receptor is an adult in good health. The chain employs TRBV10-1 and TRBJ2-7, with D possibly being TRBD2 (6 bases). The sequencing used peripheral blood, collected on day 0 of AZD1222 vaccination. The CDR3 DNA sequence: TGCGCCAGCAGTGACCCGACTAGTCCCTACGAGCAGTACTTC. This sequence encodes CASSDPTSPYEQYF.